The sequence of this T cell receptor beta chain was determined in a study of CDR3 diversity in severe acne (dated by TCRdb to about 2019). Library preparation employed PCR. TCRdb records Illumina HiSeq 2000 as the sequencer. The public reads were quality trimmed at Q25 with fastp and then assembled into clones with MiXCR by TCRdb, keeping productive beta chains. Each entry merges the rows of one CDR3 protein and shows their most common DNA and genes. The sample table lists about 85,000 distinct CDR3 sequences, 45% to 55% of them with a count of one. The ten largest account for over 9% of the sample. From the cysteine through the phenylalanine, the CDR3 covers 14 amino acids. Solely the CDR3 DNA is kept, with 42 bases framed from the first base. V is reduced by 6 bases and J by 3 bases, leaving a spacing of 14 bases between them. CDR1 and CDR2 are read off the germline V gene as MGHDK and SYGVNS. As to this clonotype: The antigen this receptor binds is unknown. Possible read error: a much larger clone is one base away.

The source material was blood. This receptor chain uses TRBV25-1 and TRBJ1-2; D gene: possibly TRBD1, on 6 matching bases. The clonotype was recovered from a male donor in good health, serving as a control. The DNA is TGTGCCAGCAGCCCTACGGGGGCAGACTATGGCTACACCTTC. It codes for CASSPTGADYGYTF.